The 4 T cell receptor beta chains below were found in one sample sequenced in a study of T cell repertoires in cytomegalovirus infection. TCRdb processed the reads anew with MiXCR; each CDR3 protein has one entry. Of about 770,000 distinct CDR3 sequences listed, just under 30% are singletons. These receptors' antigens are unknown. The sequenced sample was cultured CD8+ T cells from PBMCs, obtained from culture after CMV antigen stimulation. These receptors came from a human donor in good health (CMV status not recorded). Some clones in this sample may be carry-over from other donors' samples.

The V and J genes are TRBV2 and TRBJ2-3; D might be TRBD1 (5 bases). Trimming removed 1 base at V and 0 bases at J, with 14 bases between. Germline CDR1 SNHLY, CDR2 FYNNEI. CDR3 length: 17 amino acids. CDR3 in amino acids: CASSEEVGARSTDTQYF. The CDR3 nucleotides are TGTGCCAGCAGTGAAGAGGTAGGGGCGAGGAGCACAGATACGCAGTATTTT.

This clonotype turned up a few times. J is TRBJ2-2 and V is TRBV12-3 or TRBV12-4, with a tentative D call TRBD2 (6 bases). CDR3 size: 15 residues. V gave up 6 bases and J gave up 2 bases, with 13 bases separating them. CDR3 in amino acids: CASRDPGLNTGELFF. The CDR3 nucleotides read TGTGCCAGCAGAGATCCGGGACTTAACACCGGGGAGCTGTTTTTT.

This sequence joins TRBV4-1 and TRBJ1-4; no firm D call. CDR3 length equals 10 residues. Trimming took off 6 bases at V and 10 bases at J, with 6 bases between the two ends. The germline V gene encodes CDR1 MGHRA and CDR2 YSYEKL. The CDR3 loop is CASSPGKLFF. Here the CDR3 DNA reads TGCGCCAGCAGTCCGGGAAAACTGTTTTTT.

The genes are TRBV29-1 and TRBJ1-1; no definite D call. The CDR3 totals 16 residues. Trimming shortened V by 5 bases and J by 2 bases, and 21 bases separated the two germline ends. Germline values: CDR1 SQVTM, CDR2 ANQGSEA. In nucleotides, the CDR3 is TGCAGCGTTCTTTGGCGCACCTTAAGGGCCAACACTGAAGCTTTCTTT. Translating gives CSVLWRTLRANTEAFF.